Following are 3 T cell receptor beta chains from one sample sequenced in a study of CD8 T cells in Susac syndrome. Random hexamers were used to reverse transcribe about 0.45 to 1 ug of RNA. TCRdb re-called the immunoSEQ multiplex PCR reads through MiXCR, storing one row per CDR3 protein. Counted here are around 70,000 distinct CDR3 sequences, around 95% occurring once; the ten biggest clones make up about 0.6%. Sequencing input: CD8+ T cells from PBMCs. The source is a human donor with multiple sclerosis.

The rearrangement joins TRBV29-1 to TRBJ2-3; 8 nucleotides match TRBD1. Germline CDR1 and CDR2: SQVTM and ANQGSEA. V lost 1 base, J lost 1 base, and 7 bases stayed unmatched. There are 16 residues in the CDR3. The CDR3 is CSVEGDEQGGTDTQYF. The CDR3, as DNA: TGCAGCGTTGAAGGCGACGAACAGGGGGGCACAGATACGCAGTATTTT.

The table lists this clonotype with a count of one. This sequence joins TRBV25-1 and TRBJ2-5; weak D call: TRBD1 (6 bases). The CDR3 totals 14 residues. V was clipped by 1 base and J by 1 base, with 7 bases between them. Germline CDR1 MGHDK, CDR2 SYGVNS. CDR3 sequence: CASSESDSQETQYF. Here the CDR3 DNA reads TGTGCCAGCAGTGAATCGGACAGCCAAGAGACCCAGTACTTC.

V and J are TRBV4-1 and TRBJ2-7; 9 positions agree with TRBD1. This CDR3 region has 14 residues. Per the germline V gene, CDR1 is MGHRA and CDR2 is YSYEKL. J was trimmed by 5 bases and V by 3 bases; bases with no gene match: 5. CDR3 bases: TGCGCCAGCAGCCAGGGGACAGGGTTCAACGAGCAGTACTTC. Translated, it gives CASSQGTGFNEQYF.